The clone carrying this T cell receptor beta chain was detected only a few times. What it binds is not known. Each patient came to thyroid surgery without any prior treatment (of any kind). This entry is derived from a study of metastatic and nonmetastatic thyroid tumors. Overall study: Comparison of repertoires was carried out across blood and tumor or nodule tissue from malignant and benign thyroid patients.

Trimming stripped 0 bases from V and 7 bases from J, with 10 bases between. CDR3 size: 14 residues. Germline assignment: CDR1 MRHNA and CDR2 SNTAGT. Per the original data handling: Between-group CDR3 differences, defined by clinicopathological status, yielded a distant-metastasis classifier for papillary thyroid cancer. TCRdb reassembled clones from the PCR reads with MiXCR. The V and J calls shown here were made by TCRdb, not taken from the authors' results. This table has tens of thousands of clones, 25% to 30% appearing once. Study-wide findings and caveats: For both blood and tumor, malignant thyroid tumors reportedly showed significantly higher TCR beta diversity than benign nodules did.

The V call is TRBV6-4, the J call TRBJ2-1; a weak D match, TRBD2 (6 bases). This TCR was sampled from a female donor with papillary thyroid cancer or a benign thyroid nodule (not recorded which). Some clones in this sample may be carry-over from other donors' samples. Material: blood. The CDR3 loop reads CASSDSEGCNEQFF. CDR3 DNA sequence: TGTGCCAGCAGTGACTCGGAGGGGTGTAATGAGCAGTTCTTC.